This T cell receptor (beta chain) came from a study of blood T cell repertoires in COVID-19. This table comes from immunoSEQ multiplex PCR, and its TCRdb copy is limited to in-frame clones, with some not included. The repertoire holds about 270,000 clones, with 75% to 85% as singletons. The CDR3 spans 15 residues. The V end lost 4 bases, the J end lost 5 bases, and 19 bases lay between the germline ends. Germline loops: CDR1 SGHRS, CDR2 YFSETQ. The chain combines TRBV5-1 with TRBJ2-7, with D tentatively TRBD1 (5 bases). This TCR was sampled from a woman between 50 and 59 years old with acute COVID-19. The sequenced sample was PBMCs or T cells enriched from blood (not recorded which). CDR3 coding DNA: TGCGCCAGCAGCATGGCGTGGGGCGAGTCTGACGAGCAGTACTTC. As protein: CASSMAWGESDEQYF.